Listed below are T cell receptor beta chains from one sample, sequenced in a study of chemoradiotherapy in HPV16-positive cancers. Libraries were prepared by immunoSEQ multiplex PCR; TCRdb keeps only in-frame clonotypes and omits some of them. The table has roughly 1,300 clones, about 90% seen once. Sequences were derived from tumor tissue, sampled from a patient who underwent chemoradiotherapy. The receptors come from a human donor with HPV-associated anogenital cancer. Each CDR3 is given with its conserved first and last residue. A D gene is named only where the DNA matches it firmly. Rows may omit the clone size; those that give it use once, few, many or a size class.

size	J	V	D	DNA	CDR3
-	TRBJ1-3	TRBV7-2	-	TGTGCCAGCAGCCGCAAACCCGGACATTTGGGAAACACCATATATTTT	CASSRKPGHLGNTIYF
-	TRBJ2-6	TRBV5-1	-	TGCGCCAGCAGCACCCTACAGGGAATCTCTGGGGCCAACGTCCTGACTTTC	CASSTLQGISGANVLTF
-	TRBJ1-5	TRBV10-1	-	TGCGCCAGCAGTGAGCAGGATCAGCCCCAGCATTTT	CASSEQDQPQHF
-	TRBJ1-5	TRBV30	-	TGTGCCTGGAGTGTACGCCAGCCCAATCAGCCCCAGCATTTT	CAWSVRQPNQPQHF
few	TRBJ1-2	TRBV5-4	-	TGTGCCAGCAGCTTTCTCAGTCGCCTTGGTGGCTACACCTTC	CASSFLSRLGGYTF
-	TRBJ2-3	TRBV6-6	-	TGTGCCAGCAGTTACGGACAGCGCACAGATACGCAGTATTTT	CASSYGQRTDTQYF
once	TRBJ1-2	TRBV7-9	-	TGTGCCAGCAGCTTGGGGCTGAACTATGGCTACACCTTC	CASSLGLNYGYTF
-	TRBJ1-1	TRBV7-8	-	TGTGCCAGCAGCCTAAAGATTGGACAGTTTGAAGCTTTCTTT	CASSLKIGQFEAFF
-	TRBJ1-3	TRBV30	TRBD1	TGTGCCTGGAAGTGGAGAGAGACAGGGGGCCGCTCTGGAAACACCATATATTTT	CAWKWRETGGRSGNTIYF
-	TRBJ2-2	TRBV2	TRBD2	TGTGCCAGCAGGAGCGGGGGAAACACCGGGGAGCTGTTTTTT	CASRSGGNTGELFF
-	TRBJ1-3	TRBV18	TRBD1	TGTGCCAGCTCACCACCACAGGGGAATGGAAACACCATATATTTT	CASSPPQGNGNTIYF
-	TRBJ1-3	TRBV5-4	TRBD1	TGTGCCAGCAGCTCACAGGGGGCAGGAGGAAACACCATATATTTT	CASSSQGAGGNTIYF
-	TRBJ1-1	TRBV29-1	TRBD1	TGCAGCGACGGAGGGACAGGGGAGGAGAACACTGAAGCTTTCTTT	CSDGGTGEENTEAFF
-	TRBJ1-1	TRBV5-6	-	TGTGCCAGCAGCTCACAGGGTGGATTAGTGGCTGAAGCTTTCTTT	CASSSQGGLVAEAFF
-	TRBJ2-7	TRBV7-9	TRBD1	TGTGCCAGCAGCTTACCGGGACAGACCTACGAGCAGTACTTC	CASSLPGQTYEQYF
-	TRBJ2-3	TRBV20-1	-	TGCAGTGTGCGGCTCACAGATACGCAGTATTTT	CSVRLTDTQYF
-	TRBJ1-4	TRBV5-4	-	TGTGCCAGCAGCTTGAAGGTCGGGGGCAATGAAAAACTGTTTTTT	CASSLKVGGNEKLFF
once	TRBJ1-2	TRBV9	-	TGTGCCAGCAGCGTAACAGGGACTCGGGGCTACACCTTC	CASSVTGTRGYTF
-	TRBJ2-3	TRBV11-2	-	TGTGCCAGCAGCTTAATTACAGGGACTACAGATACGCAGTATTTT	CASSLITGTTDTQYF
-	TRBJ2-2	TRBV5-8	-	TGTGCCAGCAGCTTGGGCAGGGCCGTCGGGGAGCTGTTTTTT	CASSLGRAVGELFF
-	TRBJ1-5	TRBV27	-	TGTGCCAGCAGCCCACAGGGAGGTCATCAGCCCCAGCATTTT	CASSPQGGHQPQHF
-	TRBJ1-3	TRBV10-3	TRBD1	TGTGCCAGCCGTCAGGGGGCAAGTAACACCATATATTTT	CASRQGASNTIYF
-	TRBJ2-3	TRBV10-2	-	TGCGCCAGCAGTGTTCGGACAGATACGCAGTATTTT	CASSVRTDTQYF
-	TRBJ1-1	TRBV29-1	-	TGCAGCGTTGATAATCCTCATACGAACACTGAAGCTTTCTTT	CSVDNPHTNTEAFF
-	TRBJ1-1	TRBV5-1	-	TGCGCCAGCAGCTTGGAGCTACTCGGAAACACTGAAGCTTTCTTT	CASSLELLGNTEAFF
-	TRBJ2-6	TRBV5-4	TRBD1	TGTGCCAGCAGCAAAGGGACAGGGGGCGTCTCTGGGGCCAACGTCCTGACTTTC	CASSKGTGGVSGANVLTF
-	TRBJ1-1	TRBV2	-	TGTGCCAGCAGTGACGAGGGGTTCATTACTGAAGCTTTCTTT	CASSDEGFITEAFF
-	TRBJ1-2	TRBV30	-	TGTGCCTGGAGCCAGGGGTATGGCTACACCTTC	CAWSQGYGYTF
-	TRBJ2-5	TRBV2	TRBD2	TGTGCCAGCGTTAGCGGGGGGGCCTTCGGAGAGACCCAGTACTTC	CASVSGGAFGETQYF
few	TRBJ2-2	TRBV7-9	-	TGTGCCAGCAGCTTAGGGTCGGTCGGGGAGCTGTTTTTT	CASSLGSVGELFF
few	TRBJ2-1	TRBV5-6	-	TGTGCCAGCACCCTTGAGGGGAAATCCTCCCTCATCTACAATGAGCAGTTCTTC	CASTLEGKSSLIYNEQFF